This T cell receptor (beta chain) was captured by sequencing in a study of response to subunit inactivated influenza vaccine. Study outcomes and limitations: That few new T cells are recruited by each seasonal influenza vaccination was the authors' suggestion.

The CDR3 is made up of 15 amino acids. V dropped 0 bases and J dropped 6; count of bases not matched to a gene: 7. This clonotype was found many times. What it binds is not known. Using its own MiXCR run on the RT-PCR reads, TCRdb lists one record per CDR3 protein. In the table there are about 570,000 distinct CDR3 sequences, around 11% of which are singletons. The V and J genes are TRBV12-3 or TRBV12-4 and TRBJ1-2; TRBD1 agrees at 7 bases. The clonotype was recovered from a man aged 45-60 years who received an inactivated influenza vaccine. Here the sequenced sample was PBMCs from blood, taken on the day of vaccination. This CDR3 reads CASSLASQGVDGYTF. CDR3 bases: TGTGCCAGCAGTTTAGCGTCGCAGGGGGTAGATGGCTACACCTTC.